This section outlines one T cell receptor beta chain sequence together with its context. At least ten counts were recorded for this clonotype. Its antigen specificity is not known. One base away there is no much larger clone; base qualities are not given. Sequencing was carried out with an Illumina HiSeq 2000. TCR beta chain libraries were generated through multiplex PCR amplification. The amplified TCR beta chain products were analyzed by high-throughput sequencing. TCRdb took the public reads, trimmed them with fastp at Q25, ran MiXCR for clone calling and kept in-frame beta chains. Each entry merges the rows of one CDR3 protein and shows their most common DNA and genes. Here the sample has 70,000 or so distinct CDR3 sequences; roughly 44% occur a single time. Approximately 8.7% of the sample belongs to the ten largest clones. The data belong to a study of breast tumors, draining lymph nodes, adjacent tissues (dated by TCRdb to between 2015 and 2016). The study in broad terms: The study compared TCR beta repertoires across tumor, adjacent nontumor tissue and axillary lymph nodes from breast cancer patients. The study was designed to assess the relationships and possible T-cell exchange between tumor, surrounding tissue and draining lymph node repertoires in human breast cancer.

The CDR3 has 14 amino acids, counting the end cysteine and phenylalanine. Just the 42-base CDR3 DNA is kept, in frame starting at base 1. CDR1 is given as PRHDT and CDR2 as FYEKMQ, both from the germline V gene (reference sequence). Trimming takes 1 base from V and 9 bases from J, and the germline ends sit 13 bases apart. The research as a whole found: The data were considered consistent with the idea that most tumor T cells come from the lymph node and then expand in tumor tissue. In luminal-like breast cancer, tumor and nontumor tissue repertoires resembled each other significantly more than in basal-like breast cancer. The conclusion that tumor T cells originate in lymph nodes was framed as consistent with a hypothesis rather than directly demonstrated. Tumors showed preferential V and J gene usage, and their T-cell repertoire diversity fell below that of lymph nodes yet above that of nontumor tissue.

Sequenced material: breast tumor tissue. Recombination linked TRBV13 to TRBJ2-1, with the D segment identity uncertain. This clonotype originated in a female donor with breast cancer. Some clones in this sample may be carry-over from other donors' samples. The sequenced DNA is TGTGCCAGCAGCTTAGCGGCCCGGAGATCTGAGCAGTTCTTC. This gives the protein CASSLAARRSEQFF.